A single TCR beta chain is shown here with its context. One end of the junction varies from germline; a read error may be responsible. A modified ARM-PCR protocol with three rounds of nested PCR amplified TCRbeta. TCRdb fed the multiplex PCR reads into MiXCR, producing one record per CDR3 protein. Altogether some 120,000 distinct CDR3 sequences are present, 66% being singletons, with the ten largest covering 9.5% to 15%. CDR3 length equals 15 residues. This sample is part of a study of tumor and adjacent non-tumor tissue in lung cancer. No cell sorting was done before RNA was extracted from the tissue.

The source material was lung tumor tissue. The J gene is TRBJ2-2, the V gene TRBV12-3 or TRBV12-4; D not resolved. The TCR sequence derives from a young man with non-small cell lung cancer. The CDR3 loop is CANSLVVSDTGELFF. For the CDR3, the DNA is TGTGCCAACAGTTTAGTGGTGTCTGACACCGGGGAGCTGTTTTTT.